This T cell receptor (beta chain) was profiled in a study of response to subunit inactivated influenza vaccine. TCRdb reprocessed the RT-PCR reads with MiXCR, giving one entry per CDR3 protein. The data contain roughly 500,000 distinct CDR3 sequences, approximately 15% of them seen just once; the ten biggest clones take up 3%. This clonotype was recorded many times. This CDR3 has 12 residues. Germline CDR1 SGHVS, CDR2 FNYEAQ. Trimming removed 5 bases from V and 3 bases from J, with 8 bases in between. The sample consisted of CD4+ T cells sorted from PBMCs, taken around 25 months after vaccination. The receptor was isolated from a man between 50 and 69 years old who received an inactivated influenza vaccine. This rearrangement joins TRBV7-6 to TRBJ2-7; D is uncertain. DNA of the CDR3: TGTGCCAGCAGCAAAGGAAACTACGAGCAGTACTTC. Amino acids: CASSKGNYEQYF.